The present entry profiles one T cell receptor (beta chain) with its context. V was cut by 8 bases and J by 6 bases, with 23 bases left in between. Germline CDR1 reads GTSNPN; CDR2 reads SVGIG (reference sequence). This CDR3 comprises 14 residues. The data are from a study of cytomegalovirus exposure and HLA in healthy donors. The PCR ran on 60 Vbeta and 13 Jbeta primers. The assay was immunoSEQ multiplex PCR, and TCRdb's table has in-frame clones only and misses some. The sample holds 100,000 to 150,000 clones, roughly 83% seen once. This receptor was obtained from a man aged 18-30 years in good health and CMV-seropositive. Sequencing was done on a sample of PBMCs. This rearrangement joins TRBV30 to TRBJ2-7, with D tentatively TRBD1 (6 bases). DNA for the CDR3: TGTGCCGTCGTGGTGAAGGGACACGGTGCCGAGCAGTACTTC. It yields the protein CAVVVKGHGAEQYF.